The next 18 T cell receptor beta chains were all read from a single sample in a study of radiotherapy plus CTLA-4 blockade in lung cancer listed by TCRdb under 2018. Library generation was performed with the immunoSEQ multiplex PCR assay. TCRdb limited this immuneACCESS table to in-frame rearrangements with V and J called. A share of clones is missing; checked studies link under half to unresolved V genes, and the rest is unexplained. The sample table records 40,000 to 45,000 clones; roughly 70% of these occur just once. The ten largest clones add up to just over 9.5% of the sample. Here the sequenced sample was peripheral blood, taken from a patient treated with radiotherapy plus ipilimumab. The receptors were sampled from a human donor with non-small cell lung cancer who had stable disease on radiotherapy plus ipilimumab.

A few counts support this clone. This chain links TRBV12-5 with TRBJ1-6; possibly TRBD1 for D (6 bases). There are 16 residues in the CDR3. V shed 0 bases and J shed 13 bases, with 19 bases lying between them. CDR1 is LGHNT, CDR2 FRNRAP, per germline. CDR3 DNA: TGTGCTAGTGGTTTGGTACCGGGGACACTAGTATATCCCCTCCACTTT. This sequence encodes CASGLVPGTLVYPLHF. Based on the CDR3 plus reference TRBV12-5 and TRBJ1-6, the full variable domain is DARVTQTPRHKVTEMGQEVTMRCQPILGHNTVFWYRQTMMQGLELLAYFRNRAPLDDSGMPKDRFSAEMPDATLATLKIQPSEPRDSAVYFCASGLVPGTLVYPLHFGNGTRLTVT.

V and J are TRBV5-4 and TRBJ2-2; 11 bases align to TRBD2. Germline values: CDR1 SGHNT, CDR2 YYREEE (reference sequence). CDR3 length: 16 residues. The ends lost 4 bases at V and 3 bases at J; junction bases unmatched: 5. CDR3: CASSALAGGYTGELFF. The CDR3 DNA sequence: TGTGCCAGCAGCGCTCTAGCGGGGGGATACACCGGGGAGCTGTTTTTT.

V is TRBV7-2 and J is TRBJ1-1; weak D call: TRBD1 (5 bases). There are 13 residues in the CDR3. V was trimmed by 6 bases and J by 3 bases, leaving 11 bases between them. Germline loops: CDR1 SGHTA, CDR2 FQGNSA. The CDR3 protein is CASSLRVHTEAFF. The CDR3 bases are TGTGCCAGCAGTCTCAGGGTTCACACTGAAGCTTTCTTT.

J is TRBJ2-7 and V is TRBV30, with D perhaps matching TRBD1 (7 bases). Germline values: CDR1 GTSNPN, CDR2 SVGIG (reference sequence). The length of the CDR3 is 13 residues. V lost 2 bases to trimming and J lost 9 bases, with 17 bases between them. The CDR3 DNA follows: TGTGCCTGGAGTCCCCAGGGGGGTGTGGGGCAGTACTTC. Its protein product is CAWSPQGGVGQYF.

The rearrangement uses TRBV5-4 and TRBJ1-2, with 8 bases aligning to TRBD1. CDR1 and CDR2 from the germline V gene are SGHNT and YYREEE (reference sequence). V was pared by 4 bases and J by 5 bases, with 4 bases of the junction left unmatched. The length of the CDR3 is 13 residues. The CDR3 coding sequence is TGTGCCAGCAGCCCAGGGGGCGAATATGGCTACACCTTC. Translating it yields CASSPGGEYGYTF.

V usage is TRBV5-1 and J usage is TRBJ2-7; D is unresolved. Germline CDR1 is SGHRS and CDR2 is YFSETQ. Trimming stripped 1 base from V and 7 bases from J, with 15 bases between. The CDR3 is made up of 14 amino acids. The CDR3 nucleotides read TGCGCCAGCAGCTTGTGGTCGTCGCTAGGTGAGCAGTACTTC. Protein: CASSLWSSLGEQYF.

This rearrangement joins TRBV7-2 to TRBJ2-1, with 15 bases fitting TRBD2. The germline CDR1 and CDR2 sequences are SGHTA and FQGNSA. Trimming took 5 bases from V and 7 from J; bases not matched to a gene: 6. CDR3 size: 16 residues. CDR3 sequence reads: CASSRTSGGEGNEQFF. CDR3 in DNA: TGTGCCAGCAGCCGGACTAGCGGGGGGGAGGGGAATGAGCAGTTCTTC.

In DNA form, the CDR3 reads TGTGCCAGCAGTTTCTCGCAGGGTATCACTGAAGCTTTCTTT. Translated: CASSFSQGITEAFF. The chain uses TRBV6-6 and TRBJ1-1, with D possibly being TRBD1 (5 bases). Germline lookup yields CDR1 MNHNY and CDR2 SVGAGI (reference sequence). V was shortened by 4 bases and J by 4 bases, with 13 bases between the two germline ends. This CDR3 contains 14 residues.

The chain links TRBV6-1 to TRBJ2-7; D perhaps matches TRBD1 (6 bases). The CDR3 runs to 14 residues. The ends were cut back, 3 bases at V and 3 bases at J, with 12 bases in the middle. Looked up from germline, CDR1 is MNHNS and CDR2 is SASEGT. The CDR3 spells CASSDGQGLYEQYF. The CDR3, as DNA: TGTGCCAGCAGTGATGGCCAGGGGCTCTACGAGCAGTACTTC.

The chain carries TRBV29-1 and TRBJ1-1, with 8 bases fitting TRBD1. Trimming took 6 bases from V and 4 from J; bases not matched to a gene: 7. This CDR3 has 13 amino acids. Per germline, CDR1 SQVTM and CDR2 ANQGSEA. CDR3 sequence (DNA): TGCAGCGTAGACAGGGGATCCAGCACTGAAGCTTTCTTT. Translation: CSVDRGSSTEAFF. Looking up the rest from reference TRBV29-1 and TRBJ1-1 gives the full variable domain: SAVISQKPSRDICQRGTSLTIQCQVDSQVTMMFWYRQQPGQSLTLIATANQGSEATYESGFVIDKFPISRPNLTFSTLTVSNMSPEDSSIYLCSVDRGSSTEAFFGQGTRLTVV.

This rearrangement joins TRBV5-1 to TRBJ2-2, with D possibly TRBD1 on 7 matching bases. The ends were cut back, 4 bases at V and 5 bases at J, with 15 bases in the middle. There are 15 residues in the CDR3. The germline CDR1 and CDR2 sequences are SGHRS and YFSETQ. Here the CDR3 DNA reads TGCGCCAGCAGCAGTAGGGACAGCGGGACCGGGGAGCTGTTTTTT. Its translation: CASSSRDSGTGELFF.

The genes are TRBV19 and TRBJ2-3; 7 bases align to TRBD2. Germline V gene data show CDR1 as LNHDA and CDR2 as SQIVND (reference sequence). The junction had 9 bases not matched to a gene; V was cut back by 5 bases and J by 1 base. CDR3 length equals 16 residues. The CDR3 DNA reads TGTGCCAGTAGTGTCTCCAGCGGGGTGGGCACAGATACGCAGTATTTT. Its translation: CASSVSSGVGTDTQYF. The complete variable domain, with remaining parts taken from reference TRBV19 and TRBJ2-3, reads DGGITQSPKYLFRKEGQNVTLSCEQNLNHDAMYWYRQDPGQGLRLIYYSQIVNDFQKGDIAEGYSVSREKKESFPLTVTSAQKNPTAFYLCASSVSSGVGTDTQYFGPGTRLTVL.

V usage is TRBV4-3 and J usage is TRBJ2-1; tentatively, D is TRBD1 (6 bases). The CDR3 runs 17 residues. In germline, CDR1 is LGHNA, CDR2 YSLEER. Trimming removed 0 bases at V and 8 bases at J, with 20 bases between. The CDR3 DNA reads TGCGCCAGCAGCCAAGAGAGGCTGGGGGCAGGGAGTTATGAGCAGTTCTTC. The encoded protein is CASSQERLGAGSYEQFF.

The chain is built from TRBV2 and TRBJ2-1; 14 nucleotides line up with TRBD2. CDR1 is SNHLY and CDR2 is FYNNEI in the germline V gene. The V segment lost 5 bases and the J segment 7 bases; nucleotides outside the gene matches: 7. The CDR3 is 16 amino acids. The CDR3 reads CASSRTSGGSLNEQFF. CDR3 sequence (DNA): TGTGCCAGCAGTCGGACTAGCGGGGGGAGTTTAAATGAGCAGTTCTTC. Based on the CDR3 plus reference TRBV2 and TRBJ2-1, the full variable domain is EPEVTQTPSHQVTQMGQEVILRCVPISNHLYFYWYRQILGQKVEFLVSFYNNEISEKSEIFDDQFSVERPDGSNFTLKIRSTKLEDSAMYFCASSRTSGGSLNEQFFGPGTRLTVL.

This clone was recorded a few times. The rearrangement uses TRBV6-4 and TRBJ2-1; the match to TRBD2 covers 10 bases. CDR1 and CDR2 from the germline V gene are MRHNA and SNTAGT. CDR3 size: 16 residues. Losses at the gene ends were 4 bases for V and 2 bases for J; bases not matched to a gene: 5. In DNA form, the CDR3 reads TGTGCCAGCAGTGTTCATAGCGGGGGGCCCTACAATGAGCAGTTCTTC. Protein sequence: CASSVHSGGPYNEQFF.

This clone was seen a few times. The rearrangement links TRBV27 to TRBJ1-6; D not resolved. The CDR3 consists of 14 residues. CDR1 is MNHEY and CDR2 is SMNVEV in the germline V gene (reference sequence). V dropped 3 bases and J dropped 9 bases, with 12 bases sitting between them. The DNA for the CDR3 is TGTGCCAGCAGTTTCCGACGGGATGGTTCACCCCTCCACTTT. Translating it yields CASSFRRDGSPLHF.

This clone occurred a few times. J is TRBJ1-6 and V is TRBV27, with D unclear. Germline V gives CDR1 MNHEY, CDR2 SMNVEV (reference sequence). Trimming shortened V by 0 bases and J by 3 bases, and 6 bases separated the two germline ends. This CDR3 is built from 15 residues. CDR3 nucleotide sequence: TGTGCCAGCAGTTTATCAGAGGTCTATAATTCACCCCTCCACTTT. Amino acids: CASSLSEVYNSPLHF.

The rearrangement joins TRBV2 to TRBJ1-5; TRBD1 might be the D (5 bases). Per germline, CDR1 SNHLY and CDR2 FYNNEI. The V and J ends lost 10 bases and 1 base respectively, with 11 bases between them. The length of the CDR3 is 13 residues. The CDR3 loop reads CATKAGSNQPQHF. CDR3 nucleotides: TGTGCCACCAAGGCAGGGAGCAATCAGCCCCAGCATTTT. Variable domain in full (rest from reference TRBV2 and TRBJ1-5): EPEVTQTPSHQVTQMGQEVILRCVPISNHLYFYWYRQILGQKVEFLVSFYNNEISEKSEIFDDQFSVERPDGSNFTLKIRSTKLEDSAMYFCATKAGSNQPQHFGDGTRLSIL.